Presented here are 30 T cell receptor beta chains from one specimen sequenced in a study of T cell repertoires in cytomegalovirus infection (dated by TCRdb to the late 2010s). This sample was sequenced with an Illumina HiSeq 1500. The raw public data were reprocessed by TCRdb itself: fastp quality trimming at Q25, MiXCR clonotype calling, in-frame beta chains only. Here each entry gathers all rows of one CDR3 protein and keeps the most common genes and DNA. Within this sample are about 740,000 distinct CDR3 sequences, with under 40% of them counted one time only. The ten most abundant clones make up 2.5% to 3.5% of the sample. Specimen: PBMCs. These receptors originate from a human donor in good health (CMV status not recorded). Some clones in this sample may be carry-over from other donors' samples.

This clonotype showed up just a few times. This chain links TRBV11-2 with TRBJ2-1; 10 nucleotides line up with TRBD2. The CDR3 is 13 residues long. Trimming cost V 8 bases and J 5 bases; bases outside gene matches: 3. Germline-derived CDR1 and CDR2 are SGHAT and FQNNGV. The CDR3 sequence is CASRLAGNNEQFF. As DNA, the CDR3 is TGTGCCAGCCGACTAGCGGGTAACAATGAGCAGTTCTTC.

As regards this clonotype: No conserved phenylalanine or tryptophan ends this CDR3, so it is likely a read error. This rearrangement joins TRBV7-4 to TRBJ2-1; 10 bases map to TRBD2. The CDR3 loop spans 17 amino acids. The ends lost 5 bases at V and 0 bases at J; junction bases unmatched: 7. Germline CDR1 reads SGHVT; CDR2 reads SQSDAQ. Here the CDR3 reads CASSTRTSGHSYNEQFS. DNA for the CDR3: TGTGCCAGCAGCACTAGGACTAGCGGACACTCCTACAATGAGCAGTTCTCC.

The V gene is TRBV10-3, the J gene TRBJ2-2; tentative D call: TRBD1 (6 bases). Trimming stripped 6 bases from V and 3 bases from J, with 11 bases between. Germline V CDR1 and CDR2: ENHRY, SYGVKD. This CDR3 region has 14 residues. In nucleotides, the CDR3 is TGTGCCATCAGAGGGGGTGCGGACACCGGGGAGCTGTTTTTT. It codes for CAIRGGADTGELFF.

The CDR3 DNA sequence: TGTGCCAGCAGCCAAGATATAGGGGATTACACTGAAGCTTTCTTT. It specifies CASSQDIGDYTEAFF. The chain combines TRBV4-2 with TRBJ1-1; D may be TRBD1 (5 bases). This CDR3 region has 15 residues. Germline V gene data show CDR1 as LGHNA and CDR2 as YNFKEQ. V was trimmed by 0 bases and J by 3 bases, leaving 11 bases between them.

The CDR3 nucleotides are TGTGCCAGCAGTTTACAGGGGACAGGGCATCAGCCCCAGCATTTT. Amino acid sequence: CASSLQGTGHQPQHF. This chain connects TRBV12-3 or TRBV12-4 to TRBJ1-5, with 9 positions matching TRBD1. CDR3 length equals 15 residues. The V gene end was trimmed by 2 bases and the J gene end by 5 bases; junction bases not matched to a gene: 4.

This clonotype was observed once. V usage is TRBV6-1 and J usage is TRBJ1-1, with TRBD1 identical over 7 bases. Germline-derived CDR1 and CDR2 are MNHNS and SASEGT. The CDR3 is 14 residues long. With V trimmed by 4 bases and J by 1 base, 3 bases remained unmatched. The CDR3 is CASSVGQENTEAFF. The CDR3 region has the DNA TGTGCCAGCAGTGTAGGACAGGAGAACACTGAAGCTTTCTTT.

The rearrangement uses TRBV6-2 or TRBV6-3 and TRBJ1-5; D not certain. Germline lookup yields CDR1 MNHEY and CDR2 SVGEGT. V lost 8 bases, J lost 3 bases, and 14 bases lay in between. This CDR3 has 14 amino acids. CDR3 nucleotides: TGTGCCAGCTCCTCCGGGCACGACAATCAGCCCCAGCATTTT. It specifies CASSSGHDNQPQHF.

The chain recombines TRBV5-1 with TRBJ1-2; D gene ambiguous. CDR3 length: 15 amino acids. The V end was cut by 5 bases, the J end by 3 bases, with 17 bases between. CDR1 is SGHRS and CDR2 is YFSETQ in the germline V gene. The CDR3 DNA is TGCGCCAGCAGAGGATTACGGCTTGGTGACTATGGCTACACCTTC. This translates into CASRGLRLGDYGYTF.

V and J are TRBV28 and TRBJ1-5, with D unresolved. This CDR3 is built from 14 residues. The germline V gene encodes CDR1 MDHEN and CDR2 SYDVKM. Trimming removed 7 bases at V and 0 bases at J, with 10 bases between. The CDR3 bases are TGTGCCAGCACCCAAACAGTTAGCAATCAGCCCCAGCATTTT. Its protein product is CASTQTVSNQPQHF.

This clonotype was counted a few times. V and J are TRBV28 and TRBJ1-1; D ambiguous. V was trimmed by 6 bases and J by 5 bases, leaving 13 bases between them. This CDR3 comprises 13 residues. Germline CDR1 reads MDHEN; CDR2 reads SYDVKM. The DNA of the CDR3 is TGTGCCAGCAGATCACGACCTAGGACTGAAGCTTTCTTT. Translating gives CASRSRPRTEAFF.

The V and J genes are TRBV7-2 and TRBJ2-2; TRBD2 matches at 11 bases. Germline-derived CDR1 and CDR2 are SGHTA and FQGNSA. V lost 3 bases, J lost 6 bases, and 3 bases stayed unmatched. The CDR3 contains 15 residues. CDR3 protein: CASSLGSGRAGELFF. The DNA of the CDR3 is TGTGCCAGCAGCTTGGGTAGCGGGAGGGCCGGGGAGCTGTTTTTT.

This clonotype was detected a few times. The chain carries TRBV7-9 and TRBJ2-7, with D possibly TRBD2 on 5 matching bases. This CDR3 is 15 amino acids long. Germline lookup yields CDR1 SEHNR and CDR2 FQNEAQ (reference sequence). V gave up 7 bases and J gave up 2 bases, with 18 bases separating them. CDR3 residues: CASTKTGFGAYEQYF. DNA for the CDR3: TGTGCCAGCACCAAAACGGGATTTGGAGCCTACGAGCAGTACTTC.

There are a few counts of this clonotype. The chain has TRBV6-1 and TRBJ2-3, with TRBD2 identical over 7 bases. J lost 6 bases, V lost 1 base, and 7 bases had no gene match. Germline V gene sequence: CDR1 MNHNS, CDR2 SASEGT. The CDR3 sequence is 15 residues long. The CDR3 here is CASSEEGGGTDTQYF. The CDR3 DNA sequence: TGTGCCAGCAGTGAAGAGGGCGGGGGTACGGATACGCAGTATTTT.

V is TRBV5-1 and J is TRBJ2-1; TRBD2 matches 9 bases. The length of the CDR3 is 14 residues. The germline V gene has CDR1 SGHRS and CDR2 YFSETQ. J was trimmed by 7 bases and V by 0 bases; bases with no gene match: 2. The chain's CDR3 is CASSLGREGNEQFF. The DNA for the CDR3 is TGCGCCAGCAGCTTGGGGCGGGAGGGGAATGAGCAGTTCTTC.

This clonotype was counted a few times. The chain recombines TRBV11-2 with TRBJ2-7; 8 positions match TRBD1. V dropped 5 bases and J dropped 7; count of bases not matched to a gene: 13. In germline, CDR1 is SGHAT, CDR2 FQNNGV. CDR3 size: 15 residues. Here the CDR3 reads CASSRDRGILREQYF. Here the CDR3 DNA reads TGTGCCAGCAGCCGCGACAGGGGAATTCTTCGGGAGCAGTACTTC.

The genes are TRBV12-3 or TRBV12-4 and TRBJ2-7; D gene uncertain. The CDR3 runs to 13 residues. Between the trimmed V and J ends, which lost 3 bases and 2 bases, there was a span of 8 bases. CDR3 in amino acids: CASSLNGAYEQYF. The CDR3 nucleotides are TGTGCCAGCAGTTTGAACGGAGCCTACGAGCAGTACTTC.

This clonotype was picked up a small number of times. This rearrangement joins TRBV28 to TRBJ2-1; D perhaps matches TRBD2 (6 bases). This CDR3 is 15 amino acids long. The germline CDR1 and CDR2 sequences are MDHEN and SYDVKM. V was trimmed by 10 bases and J by 2 bases, leaving 18 bases between them. The CDR3: CATSFGGSPYNEQFF. The CDR3 DNA reads TGTGCCACCTCTTTTGGGGGGAGCCCCTACAATGAGCAGTTCTTC.

J is TRBJ2-3 and V is TRBV19, with D possibly matching TRBD1 (5 bases). Germline values: CDR1 LNHDA, CDR2 SQIVND (reference sequence). CDR3 size: 14 residues. Between the trimmed V and J ends, which lost 6 bases and 2 bases, there was a span of 12 bases. CDR3 in amino acids: CASRTGRNTDTQYF. The DNA of the CDR3 is TGTGCCAGTAGAACAGGACGGAACACAGATACGCAGTATTTT.

This clonotype showed up many times. This rearrangement joins TRBV7-6 to TRBJ1-5, with 8 bases lining up with TRBD1. Germline lookup yields CDR1 SGHVS and CDR2 FNYEAQ. V lost 4 bases, J lost 6 bases, and 8 bases stayed unmatched. The CDR3 is 15 residues long. CDR3 sequence (DNA): TGTGCCAGCAGCTCAACAGGGGGGGGAGGTCAGCCCCAGCATTTT. Translating gives CASSSTGGGGQPQHF.

The V and J genes are TRBV19 and TRBJ2-1, with 8 nucleotides matching TRBD2. Germline values: CDR1 LNHDA, CDR2 SQIVND (reference sequence). V lost 10 bases, J lost 7 bases, and 15 bases stayed unmatched. The CDR3 contains 15 residues. The DNA for the CDR3 is TGTGCCACCCGACGGGACGGGAGGGTCGAGAATGAGCAGTTCTTC. As protein: CATRRDGRVENEQFF.

This chain connects TRBV19 to TRBJ1-5; weak D call: TRBD1 (6 bases). The V and J ends lost 3 bases and 5 bases respectively, with 14 bases between them. In germline, CDR1 is LNHDA, CDR2 SQIVND (reference sequence). The CDR3 consists of 15 residues. The CDR3 reads CASSIGGRLDQPQHF. CDR3 DNA: TGTGCCAGTAGTATCGGGGGCAGGTTGGATCAGCCCCAGCATTTT.

The chain is built from TRBV4-2 and TRBJ2-6; D is possibly TRBD2 (6 bases). This CDR3 is built from 17 residues. From germline, CDR1 is LGHNA and CDR2 YNFKEQ. The V and J ends lost 0 bases and 2 bases respectively, with 11 bases between them. CDR3 amino acids: CASSQDLGGAGANVLTF. The CDR3 DNA reads as TGTGCCAGCAGCCAAGATCTGGGAGGAGCTGGGGCCAACGTCCTGACTTTC.

A few counts support this clonotype. This sequence joins TRBV6-2 or TRBV6-3 and TRBJ1-1, with D unresolved. V gave up 0 bases and J gave up 11 bases, with 19 bases separating them. The CDR3 runs 15 residues. Germline lookup yields CDR1 MNHEY and CDR2 SVGEGT. The CDR3: CASSYSWTAMRRAFF. The CDR3 DNA sequence: TGTGCCAGCAGTTACTCCTGGACGGCCATGAGAAGGGCTTTCTTT.

The V and J genes are TRBV5-1 and TRBJ2-3; weak D call: TRBD2 (5 bases). Germline V gene data show CDR1 as SGHRS and CDR2 as YFSETQ. Trimming pared 1 base from V and 0 bases from J, leaving 9 bases between. This CDR3 has 15 residues. CDR3 region: CASSLRGLSTDTQYF. CDR3 nucleotide sequence: TGCGCCAGCAGCTTGCGCGGGCTAAGCACAGATACGCAGTATTTT.

The chain combines TRBV10-3 with TRBJ1-1, with 8 positions matching TRBD1. The CDR3 totals 17 residues. CDR1 ENHRY and CDR2 SYGVKD come from the germline V gene. The J segment lost 3 bases and the V segment lost 4 bases, leaving 13 bases of the junction unmatched. In nucleotides, the CDR3 is TGTGCCATCAGTGCCCTCCGGTCACGACAGGGGTACACTGAAGCTTTCTTT. Translating gives CAISALRSRQGYTEAFF.

In this sample, this clonotype turned up a few times. This chain uses TRBV11-2 with TRBJ2-7; tentatively, D is TRBD2 (6 bases). This CDR3 contains 15 residues. Trimming pared 1 base from V and 1 base from J, leaving 11 bases between. The germline V gene encodes CDR1 SGHAT and CDR2 FQNNGV. CDR3 in amino acids: CASSLGRGGSYEQYF. For the CDR3, the DNA is TGTGCCAGCAGCTTAGGTCGTGGGGGGTCCTACGAGCAGTACTTC.

The J gene is TRBJ2-4, the V gene TRBV10-3, with a weak D call TRBD1 (6 bases). Trimming stripped 7 bases from V and 7 bases from J, with 14 bases between. CDR3 length: 13 residues. Germline V gives CDR1 ENHRY, CDR2 SYGVKD. CDR3 coding DNA: TGTGCCATCAAGGGGGACCCTGCCAACATTCAGTACTTC. Encoded protein: CAIKGDPANIQYF.

This clonotype occurred a few times. The gene calls are TRBV6-6 and TRBJ1-5, with 8 bases aligning to TRBD1. This CDR3 is 17 amino acids long. Trimming cost V 4 bases and J 0 bases; bases outside gene matches: 8. Germline CDR1 reads MNHNY; CDR2 reads SVGAGI (reference sequence). CDR3 DNA sequence: TGTGCCAGCAGTTCAATCTACAGGGGGGATAGCAATCAGCCCCAGCATTTT. Its translation is CASSSIYRGDSNQPQHF.

This clonotype was recorded a few times. The J gene is TRBJ2-1, the V gene TRBV28; TRBD2 agrees at 12 bases. CDR1 is MDHEN, CDR2 SYDVKM, per germline. The CDR3 is made up of 17 amino acids. V gave up 7 bases and J gave up 3 bases; unmatched junction bases: 10. CDR3 protein: CASTRLAGGPSYNEQFF. The DNA for the CDR3 is TGTGCCAGCACCCGCCTAGCGGGAGGGCCTAGCTACAATGAGCAGTTCTTC. Complete variable domain (other parts from reference TRBV28 and TRBJ2-1): DVKVTQSSRYLVKRTGEKVFLECVQDMDHENMFWYRQDPGLGLRLIYFSYDVKMKEKGDIPEGYSVSREKKERFSLILESASTNQTSMYLCASTRLAGGPSYNEQFFGPGTRLTVL.

This chain joins TRBV12-3 or TRBV12-4 and TRBJ1-2; tentative D call: TRBD1 (6 bases). This CDR3 region has 12 residues. Trimming took 7 bases from V and 9 from J, leaving 15 bases between them. The chain's CDR3 is CASNLGTSSYTF. Written as DNA, the CDR3 is TGTGCCAGCAACCTCGGGACATCCAGCTACACCTTC.